The 18 T cell receptor beta chains given below trace back to one sample, sequenced in a study of cytomegalovirus exposure and HLA in healthy donors. PCR employed 60 Vbeta and 13 Jbeta primers. TCRdb's table, derived via immunoSEQ multiplex PCR, lists solely in-frame clones and lacks some. This sample yields 200,000 to 250,000 clones, of which around four fifths are seen a single time; 2.5% to 3% belongs to the top ten. Sequenced material: PBMCs. The receptor source for this set is a woman in her thirties or forties in good health and CMV-seronegative.

The chain recombines TRBV9 with TRBJ2-7, with D possibly being TRBD1 (5 bases). V was trimmed by 5 bases and J by 5 bases, leaving 14 bases between them. From germline, CDR1 is SGDLS and CDR2 YYNGEE. CDR3 length equals 13 residues. CDR3 sequence reads: CASSKGLAHEQYF. The CDR3 DNA reads as TGTGCCAGCAGTAAGGGGCTCGCCCACGAGCAGTACTTC.

This chain connects TRBV27 to TRBJ1-1; possibly TRBD1 for D (6 bases). CDR1 is MNHEY and CDR2 is SMNVEV in the germline V gene (reference sequence). CDR3 size: 15 residues. Trimming stripped 8 bases from V and 6 bases from J, with 22 bases between. The CDR3 here is CASGSPTGFTSEAFF. The CDR3 DNA sequence: TGTGCCAGCGGATCCCCGACAGGTTTTACATCTGAAGCTTTCTTT.

The chain couples TRBV19 to TRBJ1-1, with no clear D. CDR1 is LNHDA and CDR2 is SQIVND in the germline V gene (reference sequence). Between the trimmed V and J ends, which lost 6 bases and 0 bases, there was a span of 8 bases. The CDR3 length is 13 residues. In DNA, the CDR3 is TGTGCCAGTAGGGTCGGGGTGAACACTGAAGCTTTCTTT. Translated, it gives CASRVGVNTEAFF. Looking up the rest from reference TRBV19 and TRBJ1-1 gives the full variable domain: DGGITQSPKYLFRKEGQNVTLSCEQNLNHDAMYWYRQDPGQGLRLIYYSQIVNDFQKGDIAEGYSVSREKKESFPLTVTSAQKNPTAFYLCASRVGVNTEAFFGQGTRLTVV.

This chain's CDR3 is CASSLMRGFTSTDTQYF. The CDR3 region has the DNA TGTGCCAGCAGCTTAATGAGGGGGTTTACTAGCACAGATACGCAGTATTTT. The genes are TRBV7-3 and TRBJ2-3; D may be TRBD1 (6 bases). CDR1 and CDR2 from the germline V gene are SGHTA and FQGTGA. This CDR3 is 17 amino acids long. The V end was cut by 1 base, the J end by 0 bases, with 14 bases between.

The J gene is TRBJ1-1, the V gene TRBV18; a possible D gene is TRBD1 (5 bases). This CDR3 is 14 amino acids long. Looked up from germline, CDR1 is KGHSH and CDR2 is LQKENI. V dropped 1 base and J dropped 3 bases, with 9 bases sitting between them. The CDR3 coding sequence is TGTGCCAGCTCACCACAGGGGCCCGACACTGAAGCTTTCTTT. This encodes CASSPQGPDTEAFF.

The CDR3 is CASSQPLAGGSYEQYF. CDR3 nucleotide sequence: TGCGCCAGCAGCCAACCTTTAGCGGGAGGGTCCTACGAGCAGTACTTC. The chain couples TRBV4-1 to TRBJ2-7, with 11 bases fitting TRBD2. The CDR3 runs 16 residues. Germline V lookup: CDR1 MGHRA, CDR2 YSYEKL. J gave up 1 base and V 2 bases, and 4 bases lay outside the gene matches.

The rearrangement joins TRBV19 to TRBJ1-1, with TRBD1 matching 8 bases. CDR1 LNHDA and CDR2 SQIVND come from the germline V gene (reference sequence). This CDR3 spans 15 amino acids. The V and J ends lost 5 bases and 4 bases, in that order; junction bases with no gene match: 9. CDR3 amino acids: CASSSAGQVSTEAFF. CDR3 sequence (DNA): TGTGCCAGTAGTTCAGCGGGACAGGTGTCCACTGAAGCTTTCTTT.

The rearrangement links TRBV30 to TRBJ2-5; D unclear. Trimming removed 1 base from V and 0 bases from J, with 6 bases in between. The germline V gene has CDR1 GTSNPN and CDR2 SVGIG (reference sequence). The CDR3 runs 13 residues. The CDR3 nucleotides read TGTGCCTGGAGTGCGGCGGACCAAGAGACCCAGTACTTC. It specifies CAWSAADQETQYF. Filled out from reference TRBV30 and TRBJ2-5, the complete variable domain reads SQTIHQWPATLVQPVGSPLSLECTVEGTSNPNLYWYRQAAGRGLQLLFYSVGIGQISSEVPQNLSASRPQDRQFILSSKKLLLSDSGFYLCAWSAADQETQYFGPGTRLLVL.

CDR3 sequence reads: CASSLSGQPYEQYF. In DNA form, the CDR3 reads TGTGCCAGCAGTTTAAGCGGACAGCCGTACGAGCAGTACTTC. The chain employs TRBV28 and TRBJ2-7; D might be TRBD1 (6 bases). CDR3 length equals 14 residues. The V gene lost 2 bases and the J gene lost 4 bases, with 12 bases spanning the gap. Germline V lookup: CDR1 MDHEN, CDR2 SYDVKM.

The chain carries TRBV2 and TRBJ1-2; the D is unclear. Germline values: CDR1 SNHLY, CDR2 FYNNEI. Trimming shortened V by 4 bases and J by 8 bases, and 17 bases separated the two germline ends. This CDR3 is built from 14 residues. The CDR3 spells CASSGESRRIGYTF. The CDR3 coding sequence is TGTGCCAGCAGTGGGGAGTCCCGGAGGATCGGCTACACCTTC.

This clone was counted once. The CDR3 sequence is CASSSVPSSGSSYNEQFF. The CDR3 bases are TGTGCCAGCAGCTCTGTCCCTTCTAGCGGCAGCTCCTACAATGAGCAGTTCTTC. This chain links TRBV7-6 with TRBJ2-1, with TRBD2 matching over 7 bases. CDR1 is SGHVS and CDR2 is FNYEAQ in the germline V gene. J was trimmed by 0 bases and V by 4 bases; bases with no gene match: 12. CDR3 length: 18 amino acids.

The CDR3: CASTPGTSGHYEQYF. CDR3 sequence (DNA): TGTGCCAGCACACCCGGGACTAGCGGCCACTACGAGCAGTACTTC. V is TRBV28 and J is TRBJ2-7; 11 bases agree with TRBD2. V lost 7 bases and J lost 3; bases outside the gene matches: 8. CDR1 and CDR2 from the germline V gene are MDHEN and SYDVKM. The CDR3 covers 15 residues. Combining the CDR3 with reference TRBV28 and TRBJ2-7 gives the whole variable domain DVKVTQSSRYLVKRTGEKVFLECVQDMDHENMFWYRQDPGLGLRLIYFSYDVKMKEKGDIPEGYSVSREKKERFSLILESASTNQTSMYLCASTPGTSGHYEQYFGPGTRLTVT.

V gene TRBV29-1 combines with J gene TRBJ2-3; a weak D match, TRBD2 (7 bases). Germline V lookup: CDR1 SQVTM, CDR2 ANQGSEA. V lost 5 bases and J lost 7, with 19 bases in between. CDR3 length: 14 amino acids. CDR3 nucleotides: TGCAGCGTTCTCCGGGACGGGGGGCGTTATACGCAGTATTTT. Translated: CSVLRDGGRYTQYF.

This chain joins TRBV10-3 and TRBJ2-1, with a weak D call TRBD2 (5 bases). Trimming cost V 0 bases and J 6 bases, with 12 bases left between them. The CDR3 is 15 amino acids. Germline loops: CDR1 ENHRY, CDR2 SYGVKD. CDR3 sequence reads: CAISESTAEGNEQFF. The CDR3 nucleotides are TGTGCCATCAGTGAGTCGACCGCCGAGGGCAATGAGCAGTTCTTC.

The V gene is TRBV7-2, the J gene TRBJ2-1, with TRBD2 identical over 12 bases. The V and J ends lost 7 bases and 9 bases, in that order; junction bases with no gene match: 10. Germline V gene lookup returns CDR1 SGHTA and CDR2 FQGNSA. The CDR3 is 15 amino acids. CDR3: CASTVLAGGHGEQFF. Here the CDR3 DNA reads TGTGCCAGCACCGTACTAGCGGGAGGCCACGGTGAGCAGTTCTTC.

The chain carries TRBV7-2 and TRBJ1-4; D possibly corresponds to TRBD1 (5 bases). This CDR3 is built from 14 residues. CDR1 is SGHTA, CDR2 FQGNSA, per germline. V lost 5 bases, J lost 5 bases, and 12 bases lay in between. The CDR3 protein is CASSNNRINEKLFF. CDR3 sequence (DNA): TGTGCCAGCAGCAACAACAGGATAAATGAAAAACTGTTTTTT. Full variable domain (rest looked up from reference TRBV7-2 and TRBJ1-4): GAGVSQSPSNKVTEKGKDVELRCDPISGHTALYWYRQSLGQGLEFLIYFQGNSAPDKSGLPSDRFSAERTGGSVSTLTIQRTQQEDSAVYLCASSNNRINEKLFFGSGTQLSVL.

The CDR3 DNA reads as TGCGCCAGCAGTGAGTCTAGCTATCGGGCCGGGGAGCTGTTTTTT. As protein: CASSESSYRAGELFF. The chain joins TRBV10-1 to TRBJ2-2; no firm D call. There are 15 residues in the CDR3. Trimming took 0 bases from V and 6 from J, leaving 11 bases between them. Germline values: CDR1 WNHNN, CDR2 SYGVQD (reference sequence).

In its sample, this clone was seen once. The chain combines TRBV5-1 with TRBJ2-1, with 9 bases aligning to TRBD2. V lost 0 bases, J lost 5 bases, and 9 bases stayed unmatched. This CDR3 has 17 amino acids. Germline V lookup: CDR1 SGHRS, CDR2 YFSETQ. The CDR3: CASSLVGASGKNNEQFF. The CDR3 DNA follows: TGCGCCAGCAGCTTGGTAGGGGCTAGCGGGAAAAACAATGAGCAGTTCTTC.